This TCR gamma chain was captured by sequencing in a study of Vδ1+ human thymocytes. Findings and caveats of the study: Thymic TRG and TRD repertoires appeared highly polyclonal, with Gaussian CDR3 length distributions.

Germline V gives CDR1 VINAFY, CDR2 YDVSNSKD. Trimming cost V 9 bases and J 5 bases; bases outside gene matches: 10. CDR3 length equals 12 residues. The template was reverse-transcribed extracted RNA. Multiplex PCR used pooled V-gene forward primers and a constant-region reverse primer to amplify CDR3s. TCRdb made new clone calls on the multiplex PCR reads using CATT. Among approximately 25,000 gamma-chain clones listed, 20% were seen once. Note on this clone: Its cognate antigen is unknown.

The genes are TRGV5 and TRGJ1 or TRGJ2. What was sequenced was Vdelta1+ gamma-delta thymocytes from the thymus. Stated subset: FACS-sorted CD3+ TCRalphabeta- TCRVdelta1+ TCRVdelta2- thymocytes. The receptor comes from a boy under two years old who had congenital heart surgery. CDR3: CATVFRDYKKLF. The CDR3 DNA reads TGTGCCACCGTGTTCCGAGATTATAAGAAACTCTTT.